The 24 T cell receptor beta chains reported below all come from one sample, sequenced in a study of blood T cell repertoires in COVID-19. Here immunoSEQ multiplex PCR was the method, and the copy in TCRdb shows in-frame clones only, minus some. The data hold roughly 260,000 clones, with around 89% observed a single time. The specimen was peripheral blood. Receptors were obtained from a woman in her 40s with acute or convalescent COVID-19.

Remarks on this clone: The junction departs from the called germline gene at one end, perhaps through a read error. J is TRBJ2-1 and V is TRBV19; perhaps TRBD2 as D (5 bases). From germline, CDR1 is LNHDA and CDR2 SQIVND (reference sequence). The CDR3 is 14 residues long. The CDR3 is CASSDHGLLNQQFF. CDR3 DNA sequence: TGTGCCAGTAGCGACCACGGACTTCTCAATCAGCAGTTCTTC.

The chain uses TRBV5-1 and TRBJ1-4; D remains ambiguous. The CDR3 is 17 residues long. Trimming stripped 0 bases from V and 8 bases from J, with 20 bases between. From germline, CDR1 is SGHRS and CDR2 YFSETQ. The CDR3, as DNA: TGCGCCAGCAGCTTGGAGGCAGGCTCCCTCGCCTCCGAAAAACTGTTTTTT. Protein sequence: CASSLEAGSLASEKLFF.

The chain is built from TRBV11-2 and TRBJ1-2; the match to TRBD1 covers 7 bases. The CDR3 sequence is 14 residues long. The V gene end was trimmed by 4 bases and the J gene end by 2 bases; junction bases not matched to a gene: 4. CDR1 is SGHAT, CDR2 FQNNGV, per germline. Written as DNA, the CDR3 is TGTGCCAGCAGCTCGAAGGGACAGAACTATGGCTACACCTTC. This translates into CASSSKGQNYGYTF.

This rearrangement joins TRBV15 to TRBJ1-5; no definite D call. Trimming removed 6 bases from V and 0 bases from J, with 27 bases in between. The germline CDR1 and CDR2 sequences are LNHNV and YYDKDF (reference sequence). The CDR3 runs 20 residues. CDR3 residues: CATRDTQGPDGLSSNQPQHF. The CDR3 DNA sequence: TGTGCCACCAGGGATACCCAAGGGCCCGATGGACTGTCTAGCAATCAGCCCCAGCATTTT.

The rearrangement joins TRBV6-6 to TRBJ1-5, with a tentative D call TRBD1 (5 bases). Trimming shortened V by 11 bases and J by 5 bases, and 16 bases separated the two germline ends. This CDR3 is built from 13 residues. The germline CDR1 and CDR2 sequences are MNHNY and SVGAGI (reference sequence). The CDR3 nucleotides are TGTGCCTCTACGGGGGGGGTCCATCAGCCCCAGCATTTT. It translates to CASTGGVHQPQHF.

The genes are TRBV6-5 and TRBJ1-1; unclear D gene. Germline CDR1 MNHEY, CDR2 SVGAGI. CDR3 length: 14 residues. Trimming cost V 6 bases and J 2 bases, with 13 bases left between them. Here the CDR3 reads CASSPTRINTEAFF. DNA of the CDR3: TGTGCCAGCAGCCCCACACGAATTAACACTGAAGCTTTCTTT.

This rearrangement joins TRBV5-8 to TRBJ1-2, with D possibly TRBD1 on 5 matching bases. Germline values: CDR1 SGHTS, CDR2 YDEGEE. V was pared by 4 bases and J by 4 bases, with 17 bases between. The CDR3 runs 15 residues. CDR3 DNA: TGTGCCAGCAGCCAACCCTGGGCGGGACGCTATGGCTACACCTTC. Translating gives CASSQPWAGRYGYTF.

CDR3 region: CASSSGDRGGYGYTF. The CDR3 DNA reads as TGCGCCAGCAGCTCCGGGGACAGGGGAGGTTATGGCTACACCTTC. This chain joins TRBV5-1 and TRBJ1-2; TRBD1 aligns across 10 bases. The trim removed 3 bases at V and 5 bases at J, leaving 7 bases unmatched. CDR1 and CDR2 from the germline V gene are SGHRS and YFSETQ. CDR3 length: 15 residues.

The table lists this clone with a count of one. The chain is built from TRBV27 and TRBJ1-2; the D is unclear. Germline loops: CDR1 MNHEY, CDR2 SMNVEV (reference sequence). This CDR3 spans 14 amino acids. With 5 bases removed from V and 6 bases from J, the gap between germline ends came to 16 bases. For the CDR3, the DNA is TGTGCCAGCAGTCCTGGGCCCGGTGGGCATGGCTACACCTTC. Encoded protein: CASSPGPGGHGYTF.

The chain uses TRBV11-2 and TRBJ1-4; D is possibly TRBD1 (6 bases). This CDR3 has 13 amino acids. The germline CDR1 and CDR2 sequences are SGHAT and FQNNGV. Between the trimmed V and J ends, which lost 6 bases and 5 bases, there was a span of 10 bases. CDR3 sequence: CASREGGNEKLFF. The CDR3 bases are TGTGCCAGCAGGGAGGGGGGGAATGAAAAACTGTTTTTT.

The chain links TRBV30 to TRBJ2-1; TRBD2 might be the D (6 bases). Trimming took 4 bases from V and 0 from J, leaving 10 bases between them. There are 14 residues in the CDR3. Per the germline V gene, CDR1 is GTSNPN and CDR2 is SVGIG (reference sequence). The CDR3 bases are TGTGCCTGGATCGGAGGGAGCTCCTACAATGAGCAGTTCTTC. It translates to CAWIGGSSYNEQFF.

The J gene is TRBJ1-6, the V gene TRBV28, with 9 nucleotides matching TRBD1. The J segment lost 0 bases and the V segment lost 8 bases, leaving 5 bases of the junction unmatched. The CDR3 length is 16 residues. Germline V lookup: CDR1 MDHEN, CDR2 SYDVKM. Written as DNA, the CDR3 is TGTGCCAGCTCCACAGGGGGCAGCTCCTATAATTCACCCCTCCACTTT. This gives the protein CASSTGGSSYNSPLHF.

The V and J genes are TRBV6-5 and TRBJ2-2, with 12 positions matching TRBD2. The CDR3 spans 15 residues. V was pared by 6 bases and J by 6 bases, with 5 bases of the junction left unmatched. Germline CDR1 MNHEY, CDR2 SVGAGI. CDR3 nucleotide sequence: TGTGCCAGCAGAACTAGCGGGGGGTCCGCCGGGGAGCTGTTTTTT. This translates into CASRTSGGSAGELFF.

As to this clone: This same CDR3 is encoded by further DNA sequences in the sample. The rearrangement uses TRBV6-5 and TRBJ1-5; D remains ambiguous. This CDR3 spans 13 amino acids. The germline gives CDR1 MNHEY, CDR2 SVGAGI. V was clipped by 2 bases and J by 6 bases, with 8 bases between them. The CDR3 spells CASSYRGGQPQHF. CDR3 DNA: TGTGCCAGCAGTTACCGGGGAGGTCAGCCCCAGCATTTT.

This chain links TRBV2 with TRBJ2-3; D perhaps matches TRBD2 (6 bases). CDR3 size: 15 residues. Trimming cost V 8 bases and J 3 bases, with 18 bases left between them. CDR1 is SNHLY, CDR2 FYNNEI, per germline. Written as DNA, the CDR3 is TGTGCCAGCCGAAGACTAGTCTCCCGTACAGATACGCAGTATTTT. It translates to CASRRLVSRTDTQYF.

The chain uses TRBV20-1 and TRBJ1-1; D is possibly TRBD1 (6 bases). The germline V and J ends were trimmed by 4 bases and 5 bases, with 8 bases remaining between them. CDR1 and CDR2 (germline): DFQATT, SNEGSKA (reference sequence). This CDR3 spans 11 amino acids. CDR3 nucleotide sequence: TGCAGTGCTACCGGACAGACTGAAGCTTTCTTT. Translation gives CSATGQTEAFF.

The chain links TRBV27 to TRBJ2-2; the D gene is possibly TRBD2 (6 bases). V was shortened by 3 bases and J by 6 bases, with 14 bases between the two germline ends. The CDR3 covers 15 residues. Germline CDR1 MNHEY, CDR2 SMNVEV (reference sequence). The CDR3 protein is CASSFGGDWAGELFF. The CDR3 nucleotides are TGTGCCAGCAGTTTTGGCGGGGATTGGGCCGGGGAGCTGTTTTTT.

The chain has TRBV4-1 and TRBJ1-4; a possible D gene is TRBD1 (5 bases). Trimming removed 0 bases at V and 7 bases at J, with 15 bases between. The CDR3 contains 16 residues. Germline CDR1 MGHRA, CDR2 YSYEKL. The CDR3, as DNA: TGCGCCAGCAGCCAAGATAGGGGTCATAGCCGTGAAAAACTGTTTTTT. Encoded protein: CASSQDRGHSREKLFF.

J is TRBJ2-5 and V is TRBV5-1; a possible D gene is TRBD1 (5 bases). Germline assignment: CDR1 SGHRS and CDR2 YFSETQ. V was cut by 0 bases and J by 5 bases, with 11 bases left in between. The CDR3 extends over 14 amino acids. This CDR3 reads CASSLGQSSETQYF. CDR3 in DNA: TGCGCCAGCAGCTTGGGACAGTCTAGTGAGACCCAGTACTTC.

CDR3 sequence reads: CASSQGETAGELFF. Written as DNA, the CDR3 is TGTGCCAGCTCGCAAGGGGAAACAGCCGGGGAGCTGTTTTTT. V gene TRBV18 combines with J gene TRBJ2-2, with D perhaps matching TRBD1 (5 bases). Germline CDR1 is KGHSH and CDR2 is LQKENI. The CDR3 length is 14 residues. Trimming removed 6 bases at V and 6 bases at J, with 14 bases between.

The chain is built from TRBV2 and TRBJ1-1; D is possibly TRBD1 (6 bases). The CDR3 runs 13 residues. Germline V lookup: CDR1 SNHLY, CDR2 FYNNEI. In DNA, the CDR3 is TGTGCTTACAGGGTCACTTGGGGCACTGAAGCTTTCTTT. Translated: CAYRVTWGTEAFF.

The chain uses TRBV5-5 and TRBJ1-5, with TRBD1 as a possible D gene (5 bases). V was cut by 3 bases and J by 7 bases, with 17 bases left in between. Germline assignment: CDR1 SGHKS and CDR2 YYEKEE (reference sequence). The CDR3 runs to 15 residues. The CDR3 here is CASSWGVGIRQPQHF. CDR3 in DNA: TGTGCCAGCAGCTGGGGGGTGGGAATCAGGCAGCCCCAGCATTTT.

The chain combines TRBV11-2 with TRBJ1-1; possibly TRBD1 for D (6 bases). Germline V gene data show CDR1 as SGHAT and CDR2 as FQNNGV. The CDR3 consists of 17 residues. V was cut by 3 bases and J by 1 base, with 18 bases left in between. The CDR3 region has the DNA TGTGCCAGCAGCTTTAAGGGCGGGGGCGAAACGAACACTGAAGCTTTCTTT. Its protein product is CASSFKGGGETNTEAFF. The full variable domain, in which reference TRBV11-2 and TRBJ1-1 provide the parts outside the CDR3, is EAGVAQSPRYKIIEKRQSVAFWCNPISGHATLYWYQQILGQGPKLLIQFQNNGVVDDSQLPKDRFSAERLKGVDSTLKIQPAKLEDSAVYLCASSFKGGGETNTEAFFGQGTRLTVV.

The chain recombines TRBV6-5 with TRBJ1-6, with 7 bases lining up with TRBD1. The CDR3 sequence is 11 residues long. The trim removed 7 bases at V and 15 bases at J, leaving 6 bases unmatched. Germline V gene data show CDR1 as MNHEY and CDR2 as SVGAGI. Written as DNA, the CDR3 is TGTGCCAGCAAAGGGGGCGGAATCCTCCACTTT. Translation: CASKGGGILHF.